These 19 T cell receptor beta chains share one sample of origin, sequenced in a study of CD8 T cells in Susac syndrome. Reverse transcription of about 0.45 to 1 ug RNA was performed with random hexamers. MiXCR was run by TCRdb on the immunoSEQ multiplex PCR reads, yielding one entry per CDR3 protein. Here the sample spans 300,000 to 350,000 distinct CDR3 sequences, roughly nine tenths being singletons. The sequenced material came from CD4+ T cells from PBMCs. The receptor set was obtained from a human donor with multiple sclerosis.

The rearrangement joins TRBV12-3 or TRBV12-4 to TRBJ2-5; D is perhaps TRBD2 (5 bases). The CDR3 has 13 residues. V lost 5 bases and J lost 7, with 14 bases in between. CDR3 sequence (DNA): TGTGCCAGCAGTCGGACTGGATCCGGGACCCAGTACTTC. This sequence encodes CASSRTGSGTQYF.

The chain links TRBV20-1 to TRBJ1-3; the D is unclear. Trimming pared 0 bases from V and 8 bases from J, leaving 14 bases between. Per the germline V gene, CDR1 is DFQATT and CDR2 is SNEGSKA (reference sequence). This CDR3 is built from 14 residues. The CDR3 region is CSARDKGDLDTIYF. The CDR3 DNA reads TGCAGTGCTAGAGATAAGGGAGATTTAGACACCATATATTTT.

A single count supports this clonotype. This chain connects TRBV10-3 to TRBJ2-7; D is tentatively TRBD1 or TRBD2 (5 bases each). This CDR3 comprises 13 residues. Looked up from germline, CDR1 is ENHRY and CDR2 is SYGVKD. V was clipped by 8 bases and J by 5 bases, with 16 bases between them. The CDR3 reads CAIRVRDGDEQYF. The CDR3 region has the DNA TGTGCCATCCGAGTGAGGGACGGTGACGAGCAGTACTTC.

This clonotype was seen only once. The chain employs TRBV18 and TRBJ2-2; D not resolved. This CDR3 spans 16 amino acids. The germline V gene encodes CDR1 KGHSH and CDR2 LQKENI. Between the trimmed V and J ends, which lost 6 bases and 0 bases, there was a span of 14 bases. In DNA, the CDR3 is TGTGCCAGCTCTCCCACCGCAAGAACGAACACCGGGGAGCTGTTTTTT. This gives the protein CASSPTARTNTGELFF.

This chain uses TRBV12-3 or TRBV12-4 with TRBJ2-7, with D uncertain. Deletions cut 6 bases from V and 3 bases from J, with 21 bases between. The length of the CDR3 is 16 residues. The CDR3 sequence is CASRSHLGPGDYEQYF. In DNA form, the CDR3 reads TGTGCCAGCAGGAGCCACCTAGGGCCTGGGGACTACGAGCAGTACTTC.

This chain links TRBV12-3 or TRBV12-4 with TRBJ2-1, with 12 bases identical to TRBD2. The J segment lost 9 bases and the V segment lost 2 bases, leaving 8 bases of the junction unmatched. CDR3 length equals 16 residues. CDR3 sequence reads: CASSLSSLAGGGEQFF. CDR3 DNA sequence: TGTGCCAGCAGTTTATCTTCGCTAGCGGGAGGGGGTGAGCAGTTCTTC.

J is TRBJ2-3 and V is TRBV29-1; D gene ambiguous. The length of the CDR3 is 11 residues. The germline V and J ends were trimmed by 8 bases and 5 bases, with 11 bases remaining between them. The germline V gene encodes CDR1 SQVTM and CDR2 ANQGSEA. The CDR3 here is CSPYAGDTQYF. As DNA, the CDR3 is TGCAGCCCCTATGCAGGAGATACGCAGTATTTT.

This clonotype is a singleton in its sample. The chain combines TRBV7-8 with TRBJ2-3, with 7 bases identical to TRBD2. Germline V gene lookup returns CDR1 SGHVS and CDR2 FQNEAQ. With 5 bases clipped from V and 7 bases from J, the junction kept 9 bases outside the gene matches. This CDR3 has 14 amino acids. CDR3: CASSLLAGMNTQYF. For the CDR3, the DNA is TGTGCCAGCAGCCTATTAGCGGGTATGAATACGCAGTATTTT.

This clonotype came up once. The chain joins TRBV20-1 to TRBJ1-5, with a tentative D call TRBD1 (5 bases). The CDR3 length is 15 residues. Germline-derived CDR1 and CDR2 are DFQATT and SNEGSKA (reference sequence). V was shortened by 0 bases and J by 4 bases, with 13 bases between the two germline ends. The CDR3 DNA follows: TGCAGTGCTAGAGATAGTGGGAGGGGAAATCAGCCCCAGCATTTT. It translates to CSARDSGRGNQPQHF.

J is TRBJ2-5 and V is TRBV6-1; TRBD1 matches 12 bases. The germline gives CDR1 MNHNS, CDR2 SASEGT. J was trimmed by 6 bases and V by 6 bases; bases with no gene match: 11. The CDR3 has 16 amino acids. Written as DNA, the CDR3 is TGTGCCAGCAGGATCGGGGGACAGGGGGCTGGTAAGACCCAGTACTTC. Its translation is CASRIGGQGAGKTQYF.

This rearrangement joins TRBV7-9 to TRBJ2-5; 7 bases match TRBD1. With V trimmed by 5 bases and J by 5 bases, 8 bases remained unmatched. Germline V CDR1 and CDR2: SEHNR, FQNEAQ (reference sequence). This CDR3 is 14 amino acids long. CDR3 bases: TGTGCCAGCAGCCCCCGGGACAGATGGGAGACCCAGTACTTC. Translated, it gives CASSPRDRWETQYF.

CDR3 residues: CASSLAGSTGQNTEAFF. Here the CDR3 DNA reads TGTGCCAGCAGCTTAGCGGGGTCGACAGGGCAGAACACTGAAGCTTTCTTT. The chain couples TRBV7-2 to TRBJ1-1; TRBD1 matches 7 bases. The CDR3 extends over 17 amino acids. Germline V gene sequence: CDR1 SGHTA, CDR2 FQGNSA. V lost 0 bases and J lost 1; bases outside the gene matches: 8.

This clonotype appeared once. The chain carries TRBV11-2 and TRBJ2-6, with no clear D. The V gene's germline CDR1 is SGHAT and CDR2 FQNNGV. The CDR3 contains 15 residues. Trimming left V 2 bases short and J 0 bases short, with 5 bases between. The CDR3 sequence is CASSLIRSGANVLTF. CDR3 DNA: TGTGCCAGCAGCTTAATTCGCTCTGGGGCCAACGTCCTGACTTTC. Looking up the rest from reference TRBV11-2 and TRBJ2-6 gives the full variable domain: EAGVAQSPRYKIIEKRQSVAFWCNPISGHATLYWYQQILGQGPKLLIQFQNNGVVDDSQLPKDRFSAERLKGVDSTLKIQPAKLEDSAVYLCASSLIRSGANVLTFGAGSRLTVL.

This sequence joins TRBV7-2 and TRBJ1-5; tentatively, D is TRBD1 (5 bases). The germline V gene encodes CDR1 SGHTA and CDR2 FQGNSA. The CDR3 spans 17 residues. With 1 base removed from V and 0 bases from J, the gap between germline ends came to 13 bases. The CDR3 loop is CASSLGGVRDSNQPQHF. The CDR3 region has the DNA TGTGCCAGCAGCTTAGGTGGGGTCAGGGATAGCAATCAGCCCCAGCATTTT.

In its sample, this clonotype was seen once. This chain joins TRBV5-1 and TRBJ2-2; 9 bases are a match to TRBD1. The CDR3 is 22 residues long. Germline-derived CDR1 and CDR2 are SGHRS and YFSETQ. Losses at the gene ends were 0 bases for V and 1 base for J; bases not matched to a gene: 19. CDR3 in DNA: TGCGCCAGCAGCTTGGGTAGGACCGGGACAGGGAGGCCCTTGGAGAACACCGGGGAGCTGTTTTTT. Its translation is CASSLGRTGTGRPLENTGELFF.

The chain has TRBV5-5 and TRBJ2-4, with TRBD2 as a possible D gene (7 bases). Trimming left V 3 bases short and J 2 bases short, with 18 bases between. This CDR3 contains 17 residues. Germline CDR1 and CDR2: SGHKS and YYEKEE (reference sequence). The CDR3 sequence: CASSSRRGGLTKNIQYF. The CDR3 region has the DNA TGTGCCAGCAGCTCCCGTCGCGGGGGCCTGACCAAAAACATTCAGTACTTC.

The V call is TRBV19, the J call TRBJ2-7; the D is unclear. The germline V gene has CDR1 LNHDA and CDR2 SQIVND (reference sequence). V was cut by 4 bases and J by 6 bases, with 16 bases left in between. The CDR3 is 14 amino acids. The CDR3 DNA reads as TGTGCCAGTAGTAGCTCGCCCACGTCAGGCGAGCAGTACTTC. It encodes CASSSSPTSGEQYF.

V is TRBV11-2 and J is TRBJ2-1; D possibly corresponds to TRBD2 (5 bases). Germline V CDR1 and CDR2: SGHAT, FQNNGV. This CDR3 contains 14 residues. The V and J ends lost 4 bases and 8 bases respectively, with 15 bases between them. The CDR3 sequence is CASSSITSPYEQFF. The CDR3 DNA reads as TGTGCCAGCAGCTCGATTACTAGTCCCTATGAGCAGTTCTTC.

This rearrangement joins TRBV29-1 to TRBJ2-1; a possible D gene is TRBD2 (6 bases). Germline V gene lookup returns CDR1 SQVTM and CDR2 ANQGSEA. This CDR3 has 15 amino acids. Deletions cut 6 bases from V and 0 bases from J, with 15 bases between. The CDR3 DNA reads TGCAGCGTGCCCACTAGCTCCCACTCCTACAATGAGCAGTTCTTC. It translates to CSVPTSSHSYNEQFF.